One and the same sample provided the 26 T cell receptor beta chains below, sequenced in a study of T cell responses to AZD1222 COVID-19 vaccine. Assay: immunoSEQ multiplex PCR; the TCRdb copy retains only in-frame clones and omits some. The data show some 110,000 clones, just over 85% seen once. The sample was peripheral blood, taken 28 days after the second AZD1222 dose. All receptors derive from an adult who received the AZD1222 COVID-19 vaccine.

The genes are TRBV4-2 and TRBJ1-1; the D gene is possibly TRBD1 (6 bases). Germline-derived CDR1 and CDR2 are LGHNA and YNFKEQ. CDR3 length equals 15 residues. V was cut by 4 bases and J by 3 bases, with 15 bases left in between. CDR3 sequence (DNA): TGTGCCAGCAGCCCGAGGGGGGGGTCGGACACTGAAGCTTTCTTT. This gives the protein CASSPRGGSDTEAFF.

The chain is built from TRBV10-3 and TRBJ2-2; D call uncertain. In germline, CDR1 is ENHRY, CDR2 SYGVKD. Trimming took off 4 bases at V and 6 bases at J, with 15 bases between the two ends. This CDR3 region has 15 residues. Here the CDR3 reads CAISGSSTRSGELFF. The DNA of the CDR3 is TGTGCCATCAGTGGTAGCTCTACTCGATCCGGGGAGCTGTTTTTT.

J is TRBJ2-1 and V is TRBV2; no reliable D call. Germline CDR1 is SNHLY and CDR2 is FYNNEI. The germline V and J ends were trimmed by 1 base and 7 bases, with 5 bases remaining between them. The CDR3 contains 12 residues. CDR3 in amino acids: CASSEGWNEQFF. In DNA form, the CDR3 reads TGTGCCAGCAGTGAAGGTTGGAATGAGCAGTTCTTC. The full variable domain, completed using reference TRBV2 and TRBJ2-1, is EPEVTQTPSHQVTQMGQEVILRCVPISNHLYFYWYRQILGQKVEFLVSFYNNEISEKSEIFDDQFSVERPDGSNFTLKIRSTKLEDSAMYFCASSEGWNEQFFGPGTRLTVL.

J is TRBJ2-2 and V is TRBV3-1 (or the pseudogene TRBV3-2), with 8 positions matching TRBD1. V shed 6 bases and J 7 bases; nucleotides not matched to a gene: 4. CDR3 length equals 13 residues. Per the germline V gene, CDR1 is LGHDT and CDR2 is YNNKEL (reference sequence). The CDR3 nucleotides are TGTGCCAGCAGAAATACAGGGGGCGGGGAGCTGTTTTTT. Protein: CASRNTGGGELFF.

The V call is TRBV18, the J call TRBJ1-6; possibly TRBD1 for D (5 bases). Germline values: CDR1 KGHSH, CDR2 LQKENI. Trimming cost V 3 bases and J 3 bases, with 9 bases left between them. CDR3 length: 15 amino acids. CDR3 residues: CASSPGTGYNSPLHF. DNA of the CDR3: TGTGCCAGCTCACCGGGGACGGGCTATAATTCACCCCTCCACTTT.

The CDR3 DNA reads TGTGCCAGCAGCTTCCGCGAGACTAGGACAGAGACCCAGTACTTC. Protein product: CASSFRETRTETQYF. The V and J genes are TRBV7-9 and TRBJ2-5; D perhaps matches TRBD2 (6 bases). There are 15 residues in the CDR3. Trimming stripped 3 bases from V and 4 bases from J, with 15 bases between. Germline V lookup: CDR1 SEHNR, CDR2 FQNEAQ (reference sequence).

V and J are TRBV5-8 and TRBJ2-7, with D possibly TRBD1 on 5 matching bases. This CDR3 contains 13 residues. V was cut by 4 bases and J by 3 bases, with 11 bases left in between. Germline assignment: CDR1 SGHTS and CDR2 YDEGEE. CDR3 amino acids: CASSLGRDYEQYF. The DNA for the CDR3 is TGTGCCAGCAGCCTCGGCAGGGACTACGAGCAGTACTTC.

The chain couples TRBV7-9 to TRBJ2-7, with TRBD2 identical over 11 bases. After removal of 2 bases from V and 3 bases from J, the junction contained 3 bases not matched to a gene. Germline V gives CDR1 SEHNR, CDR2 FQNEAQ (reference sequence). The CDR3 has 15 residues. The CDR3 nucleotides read TGTGCCAGCAGCTTAACCCTAGCGGGAGGCTACGAGCAGTACTTC. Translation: CASSLTLAGGYEQYF. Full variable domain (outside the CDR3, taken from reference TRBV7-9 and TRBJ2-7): DTGVSQNPRHKITKRGQNVTFRCDPISEHNRLYWYRQTLGQGPEFLTYFQNEAQLEKSRLLSDRFSAERPKGSFSTLEIQRTEQGDSAMYLCASSLTLAGGYEQYFGPGTRLTVT.

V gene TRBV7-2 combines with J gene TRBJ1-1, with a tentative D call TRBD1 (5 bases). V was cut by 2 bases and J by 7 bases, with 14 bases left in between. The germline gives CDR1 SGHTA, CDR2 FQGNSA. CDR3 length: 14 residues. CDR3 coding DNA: TGTGCCAGCAGCTTATTGGGGGGTTCTATTGAAGCTTTCTTT. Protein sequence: CASSLLGGSIEAFF.

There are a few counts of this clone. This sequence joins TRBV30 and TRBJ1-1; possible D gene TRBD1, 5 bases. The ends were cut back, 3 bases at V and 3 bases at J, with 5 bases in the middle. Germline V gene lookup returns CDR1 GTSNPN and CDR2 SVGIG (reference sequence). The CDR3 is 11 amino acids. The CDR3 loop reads CAWSRDTEAFF. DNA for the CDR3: TGTGCCTGGAGCAGGGACACTGAAGCTTTCTTT.

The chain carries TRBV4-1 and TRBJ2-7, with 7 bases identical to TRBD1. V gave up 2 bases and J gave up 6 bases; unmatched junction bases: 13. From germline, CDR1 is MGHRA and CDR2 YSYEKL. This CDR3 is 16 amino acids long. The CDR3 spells CASSQSDSSRGSEQYF. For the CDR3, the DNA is TGCGCCAGCAGCCAATCCGACAGTAGCAGGGGGTCCGAGCAGTACTTC.

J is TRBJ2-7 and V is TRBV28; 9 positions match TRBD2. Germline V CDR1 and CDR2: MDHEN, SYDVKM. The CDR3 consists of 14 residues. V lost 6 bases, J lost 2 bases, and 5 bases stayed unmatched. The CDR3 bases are TGTGCCAGCAGGGAGACTAGCGGACCCTACGAGCAGTACTTC. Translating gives CASRETSGPYEQYF. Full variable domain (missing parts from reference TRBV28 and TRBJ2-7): DVKVTQSSRYLVKRTGEKVFLECVQDMDHENMFWYRQDPGLGLRLIYFSYDVKMKEKGDIPEGYSVSREKKERFSLILESASTNQTSMYLCASRETSGPYEQYFGPGTRLTVT.

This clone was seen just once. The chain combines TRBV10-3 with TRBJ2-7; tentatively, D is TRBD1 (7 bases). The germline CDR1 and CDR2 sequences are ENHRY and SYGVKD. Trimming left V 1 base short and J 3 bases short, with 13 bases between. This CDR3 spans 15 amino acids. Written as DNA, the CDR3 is TGTGCCATCAGTGAGTGGCGGCAGGGGGGCTACGAGCAGTACTTC. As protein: CAISEWRQGGYEQYF.

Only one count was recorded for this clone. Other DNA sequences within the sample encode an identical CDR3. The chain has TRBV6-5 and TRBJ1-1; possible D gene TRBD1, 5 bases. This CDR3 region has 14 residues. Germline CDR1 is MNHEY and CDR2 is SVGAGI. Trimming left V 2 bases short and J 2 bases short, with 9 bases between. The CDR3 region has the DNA TGTGCCAGCAGTTACAGAGGGGTAAACACTGAAGCTTTCTTT. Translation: CASSYRGVNTEAFF.

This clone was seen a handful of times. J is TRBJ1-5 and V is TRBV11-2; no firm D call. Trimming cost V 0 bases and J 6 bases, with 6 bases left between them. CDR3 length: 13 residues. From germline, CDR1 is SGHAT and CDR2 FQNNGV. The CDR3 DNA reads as TGTGCCAGCAGCTTAGAGGAGGGTCAGCCCCAGCATTTT. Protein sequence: CASSLEEGQPQHF.

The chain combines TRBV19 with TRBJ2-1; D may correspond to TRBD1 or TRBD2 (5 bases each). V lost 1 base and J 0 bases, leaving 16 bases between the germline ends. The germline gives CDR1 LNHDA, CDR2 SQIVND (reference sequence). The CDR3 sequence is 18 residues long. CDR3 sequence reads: CASSIVGLAASSYNEQFF. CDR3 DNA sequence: TGTGCCAGTAGTATAGTGGGGCTAGCCGCTAGCTCCTACAATGAGCAGTTCTTC.

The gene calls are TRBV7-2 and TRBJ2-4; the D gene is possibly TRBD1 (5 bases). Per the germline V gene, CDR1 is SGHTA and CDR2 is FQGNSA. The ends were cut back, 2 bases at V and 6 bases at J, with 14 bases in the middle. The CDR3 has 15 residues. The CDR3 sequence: CASSLWKGVGNIQYF. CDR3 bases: TGTGCCAGCAGCTTATGGAAAGGGGTGGGAAACATTCAGTACTTC. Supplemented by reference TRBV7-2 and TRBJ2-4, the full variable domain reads GAGVSQSPSNKVTEKGKDVELRCDPISGHTALYWYRQSLGQGLEFLIYFQGNSAPDKSGLPSDRFSAERTGGSVSTLTIQRTQQEDSAVYLCASSLWKGVGNIQYFGAGTRLSVL.

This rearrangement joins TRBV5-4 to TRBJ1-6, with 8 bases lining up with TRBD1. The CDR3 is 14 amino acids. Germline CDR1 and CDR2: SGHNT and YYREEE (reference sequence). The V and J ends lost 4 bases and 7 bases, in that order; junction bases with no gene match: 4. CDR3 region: CASSLDRVNSPLHF. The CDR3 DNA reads TGTGCCAGCAGCCTGGACAGGGTGAATTCACCCCTCCACTTT.

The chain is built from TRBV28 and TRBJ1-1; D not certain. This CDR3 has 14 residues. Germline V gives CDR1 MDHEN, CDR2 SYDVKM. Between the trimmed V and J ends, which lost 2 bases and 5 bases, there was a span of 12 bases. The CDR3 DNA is TGTGCCAGCAGTTTAACCCCCGGCGTAACTGAAGCTTTCTTT. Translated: CASSLTPGVTEAFF.

The CDR3 protein is CASRNRSRPFGYTF. Written as DNA, the CDR3 is TGTGCCAGCAGAAACAGGAGTCGCCCGTTTGGCTACACCTTC. This rearrangement joins TRBV2 to TRBJ1-2; a possible D gene is TRBD1 (5 bases). CDR3 length: 14 residues. Between the trimmed V and J ends, which lost 6 bases and 7 bases, there was a span of 18 bases. CDR1 and CDR2 (germline): SNHLY, FYNNEI.

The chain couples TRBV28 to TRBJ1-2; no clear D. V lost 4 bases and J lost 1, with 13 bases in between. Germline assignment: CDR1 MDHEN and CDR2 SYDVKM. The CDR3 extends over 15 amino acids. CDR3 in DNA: TGTGCCAGCAGTTCAACCCTACTTAATAACTATGGCTACACCTTC. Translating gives CASSSTLLNNYGYTF.

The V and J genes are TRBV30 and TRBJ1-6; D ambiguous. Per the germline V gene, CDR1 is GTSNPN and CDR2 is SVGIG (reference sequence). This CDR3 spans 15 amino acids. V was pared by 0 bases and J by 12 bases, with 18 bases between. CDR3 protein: CAWSVPGRGGRPLHF. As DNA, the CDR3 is TGTGCCTGGAGTGTTCCGGGCCGTGGAGGCAGACCCCTCCACTTT.

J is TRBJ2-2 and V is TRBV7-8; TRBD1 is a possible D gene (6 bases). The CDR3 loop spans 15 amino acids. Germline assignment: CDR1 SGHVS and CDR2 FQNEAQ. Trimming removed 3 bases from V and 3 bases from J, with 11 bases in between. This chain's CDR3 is CASSFRRGYTGELFF. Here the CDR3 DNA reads TGTGCCAGCAGCTTCCGCAGGGGTTACACCGGGGAGCTGTTTTTT.

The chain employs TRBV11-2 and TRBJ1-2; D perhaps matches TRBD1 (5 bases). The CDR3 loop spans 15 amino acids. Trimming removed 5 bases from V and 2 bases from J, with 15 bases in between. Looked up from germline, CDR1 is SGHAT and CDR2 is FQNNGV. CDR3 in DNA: TGTGCCAGCAGCCGGGGGACGAATGGGAACTATGGCTACACCTTC. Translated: CASSRGTNGNYGYTF.

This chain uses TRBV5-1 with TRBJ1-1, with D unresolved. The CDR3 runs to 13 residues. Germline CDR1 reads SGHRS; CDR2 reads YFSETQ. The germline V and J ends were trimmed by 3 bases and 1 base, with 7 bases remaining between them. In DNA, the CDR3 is TGCGCCAGCAGCTCTGGCTCGAACACTGAAGCTTTCTTT. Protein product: CASSSGSNTEAFF.

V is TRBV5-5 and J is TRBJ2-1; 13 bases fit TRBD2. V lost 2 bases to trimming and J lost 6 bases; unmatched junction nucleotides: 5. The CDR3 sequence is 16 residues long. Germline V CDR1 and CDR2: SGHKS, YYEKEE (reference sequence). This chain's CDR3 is CASSLGLAGVINEQFF. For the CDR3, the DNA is TGTGCCAGCAGCTTAGGACTAGCGGGAGTAATCAATGAGCAGTTCTTC. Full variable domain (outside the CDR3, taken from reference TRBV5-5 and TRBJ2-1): DAGVTQSPTHLIKTRGQQVTLRCSPISGHKSVSWYQQVLGQGPQFIFQYYEKEERGRGNFPDRFSARQFPNYSSELNVNALLLGDSALYLCASSLGLAGVINEQFFGPGTRLTVL.